This entry lists 30 T cell receptor beta chains sequenced from one sample in a study of blood T cells in healthy people across ages. Using a J-beta primer mix together with a sample-barcoded 5' primer, a second PCR was run for about 6 to 11 cycles. MiXCR, applied by TCRdb to the 5' RACE reads, yields one record per CDR3 protein. The sample has over a million distinct CDR3 sequences, 40% to 45% seen once. The sequenced material came from blood. The receptors stem from a woman aged 60-75 years in good health.

V gene TRBV20-1 combines with J gene TRBJ2-1; perhaps TRBD2 as D (5 bases). The CDR3 is 17 amino acids. CDR1 and CDR2 (germline): DFQATT, SNEGSKA (reference sequence). Trimming left V 6 bases short and J 3 bases short, with 24 bases between. CDR3 protein: CSAAVWSPIRDYNEQFF. The CDR3 DNA reads as TGCAGTGCCGCCGTTTGGAGCCCGATACGGGACTACAATGAGCAGTTCTTC.

On this clonotype itself: The germline gene is not matched at one end of the junction; a read error may be the cause. The J gene is TRBJ2-7, the V gene TRBV9; weak D call: TRBD1 (5 bases). Germline lookup yields CDR1 SGDLS and CDR2 YYNGEE. The CDR3 is made up of 14 amino acids. The CDR3 loop reads CASGVGDSSYEQYF. The DNA for the CDR3 is TGTGCCAGCGGCGTAGGGGATAGCTCCTACGAGCAGTACTTC.

The CDR3 sequence is CASLRGRSNTGELFF. The CDR3 region has the DNA TGTGCCAGCCTCCGGGGGAGGTCGAACACCGGGGAGCTGTTTTTT. J is TRBJ2-2 and V is TRBV2; D is possibly TRBD2 (6 bases). Trimming shortened V by 8 bases and J by 0 bases, and 13 bases separated the two germline ends. Germline CDR1 and CDR2: SNHLY and FYNNEI. The CDR3 consists of 15 residues. Variable domain in full (rest from reference TRBV2 and TRBJ2-2): EPEVTQTPSHQVTQMGQEVILRCVPISNHLYFYWYRQILGQKVEFLVSFYNNEISEKSEIFDDQFSVERPDGSNFTLKIRSTKLEDSAMYFCASLRGRSNTGELFFGEGSRLTVL.

The J gene is TRBJ2-7, the V gene TRBV9; D may match TRBD1 or TRBD2 (5 bases each). Germline CDR1 SGDLS, CDR2 YYNGEE. The CDR3 contains 17 residues. With 7 bases removed from V and 7 bases from J, the gap between germline ends came to 30 bases. The CDR3 sequence is CASLPLTKAGTPSEQYF. CDR3 sequence (DNA): TGTGCCAGCTTACCACTCACGAAAGCCGGGACCCCTTCAGAGCAGTACTTC.

This clonotype was seen only a few times. The chain recombines TRBV27 with TRBJ2-7, with D tentatively TRBD2 (6 bases). The CDR3 contains 16 residues. The V end lost 4 bases, the J end lost 6 bases, and 22 bases lay between the germline ends. Germline V CDR1 and CDR2: MNHEY, SMNVEV (reference sequence). The chain's CDR3 is CASSSRGGASSGEQYF. In DNA, the CDR3 is TGTGCCAGCAGTTCAAGAGGCGGGGCATCCTCGGGCGAGCAGTACTTC.

The table lists this clonotype with a count of one. Being one base from a much bigger clone, this may be a read error. The CDR3 coding sequence is TGCAGCGCTCGGGGGGCGGGACATCAAAGCGAGCAGTACTTC. Translating gives CSARGAGHQSEQYF. The genes are TRBV29-1 and TRBJ2-4; D may be TRBD2 (7 bases). The J call may be in error: the DNA end matches TRBJ2-7 better. The CDR3 length is 14 residues. Germline-derived CDR1 and CDR2 are SQVTM and ANQGSEA.

This clonotype was counted once. CDR3 in DNA: TGCAGTGCTAGAGCAACAGGGGGGCGGCAAGAGACCCAGTACTTC. This encodes CSARATGGRQETQYF. The chain couples TRBV20-1 to TRBJ2-7, with 8 nucleotides matching TRBD1. The end of the DNA aligns better with TRBJ2-5, so the J call may be wrong. This CDR3 comprises 15 residues. The germline V gene has CDR1 DFQATT and CDR2 SNEGSKA (reference sequence).

This chain links TRBV5-1 with TRBJ1-1; 7 bases are shared with TRBD1. With V trimmed by 4 bases and J by 0 bases, 9 bases remained unmatched. From germline, CDR1 is SGHRS and CDR2 YFSETQ. This CDR3 is 16 amino acids long. As DNA, the CDR3 is TGCGCCAGCAGCCCCGAGGGGGCGGGGGTGAACACTGAAGCTTTCTTT. Its translation: CASSPEGAGVNTEAFF.

This chain uses TRBV7-9 with TRBJ2-3; tentative D call: TRBD2 (5 bases). The V and J ends lost 5 bases and 8 bases respectively, with 11 bases between them. The CDR3 is 12 residues long. Germline CDR1 SEHNR, CDR2 FQNEAQ (reference sequence). The CDR3 DNA is TGTGCCAGCAGCCCCATCGCGGGTACGCAGTATTTT. It codes for CASSPIAGTQYF. Based on the CDR3 plus reference TRBV7-9 and TRBJ2-3, the full variable domain is DTGVSQNPRHKITKRGQNVTFRCDPISEHNRLYWYRQTLGQGPEFLTYFQNEAQLEKSRLLSDRFSAERPKGSFSTLEIQRTEQGDSAMYLCASSPIAGTQYFGPGTRLTVL.

The chain carries TRBV29-1 and TRBJ2-7, with 13 positions matching TRBD2. The ends lost 5 bases at V and 6 bases at J; junction bases unmatched: 7. Germline CDR1 SQVTM, CDR2 ANQGSEA. The CDR3 extends over 14 amino acids. The CDR3, as DNA: TGCAGCGTTAGTGGACTAGCGGGAGATGGCGAGCAGTACTTC. Its translation: CSVSGLAGDGEQYF.

The V gene is TRBV3-1, the J gene TRBJ1-5; no clear D gene. Trimming stripped 4 bases from V and 4 bases from J, with 11 bases between. The V gene's germline CDR1 is LGHDT and CDR2 YNNKEL (reference sequence). CDR3 length equals 14 residues. This CDR3 reads CASSPRVTNQPQHF. CDR3 nucleotide sequence: TGTGCCAGCAGCCCCCGGGTTACTAATCAGCCCCAGCATTTT.

The CDR3 sequence: CASSPDERETQYF. The CDR3, as DNA: TGCGCCAGCTCCCCGGATGAGAGGGAGACCCAGTACTTC. The rearrangement links TRBV4-1 to TRBJ2-7, with unresolved D. The end of the DNA fits TRBJ2-5 better, so the J call may be wrong. Germline V CDR1 and CDR2: MGHRA, YSYEKL. The CDR3 is made up of 13 amino acids.

The chain links TRBV9 to TRBJ2-5; D remains ambiguous. The CDR3 has 16 amino acids. The ends were cut back, 0 bases at V and 2 bases at J, with 14 bases in the middle. Germline V gene sequence: CDR1 SGDLS, CDR2 YYNGEE. DNA of the CDR3: TGTGCCAGCAGCGTAGGCCTGGGAAATTCTCAAGAGACCCAGTACTTC. Its translation is CASSVGLGNSQETQYF. Based on the CDR3 plus reference TRBV9 and TRBJ2-5, the full variable domain is DSGVTQTPKHLITATGQRVTLRCSPRSGDLSVYWYQQSLDQGLQFLIQYYNGEERAKGNILERFSAQQFPDLHSELNLSSLELGDSALYFCASSVGLGNSQETQYFGPGTRLLVL.

This clonotype was detected only a few times. The chain has TRBV15 and TRBJ1-1; D is unresolved. The CDR3 spans 14 residues. Germline V gene sequence: CDR1 LNHNV, CDR2 YYDKDF (reference sequence). V lost 7 bases to trimming and J lost 3 bases, with 15 bases between them. The CDR3: CATTIGRSDTEAFF. The CDR3 region has the DNA TGTGCCACCACAATCGGACGGTCGGACACTGAAGCTTTCTTT.

The genes are TRBV20-1 and TRBJ2-6, with 9 bases fitting TRBD1. J lost 5 bases, V lost 3 bases, and 8 bases had no gene match. The CDR3 sequence is 16 residues long. The germline gives CDR1 DFQATT, CDR2 SNEGSKA (reference sequence). The CDR3 sequence is CSARGQGGGWANVLTF. In nucleotides, the CDR3 is TGCAGTGCTAGGGGACAGGGAGGGGGTTGGGCCAACGTCCTGACTTTC.

The gene calls are TRBV5-1 and TRBJ2-7, with TRBD2 matching over 15 bases. V gave up 6 bases and J gave up 3 bases; unmatched junction bases: 13. The V gene's germline CDR1 is SGHRS and CDR2 YFSETQ. The CDR3 totals 18 residues. For the CDR3, the DNA is TGCGCCAGCAAACAAGTTCCGGGACTAGCGGGAGGATACTACGAGCAGTACTTC. The encoded protein is CASKQVPGLAGGYYEQYF.

The rearrangement uses TRBV6-5 and TRBJ1-1; no reliable D call. V gave up 0 bases and J gave up 7 bases, with 9 bases separating them. Germline CDR1 is MNHEY and CDR2 is SVGAGI. The CDR3 consists of 13 residues. DNA for the CDR3: TGTGCCAGCAGTTACTCCACTAGGGATGAAGCTTTCTTT. Protein sequence: CASSYSTRDEAFF.

V and J are TRBV30 and TRBJ2-5, with 13 positions matching TRBD2. From germline, CDR1 is GTSNPN and CDR2 SVGIG (reference sequence). J lost 11 bases, V lost 2 bases, and 14 bases had no gene match. This CDR3 contains 16 residues. CDR3 nucleotides: TGTGCCTGGAGTAACCAGGGACTAGCGGGATACAATGAGCAGTACTTC. Its translation is CAWSNQGLAGYNEQYF.

The table lists this clonotype with many counts. The chain carries TRBV6-5 and TRBJ2-5; D may match TRBD1 or TRBD2 (5 bases each). The CDR3 contains 14 residues. The germline V gene has CDR1 MNHEY and CDR2 SVGAGI. Trimming took off 2 bases at V and 5 bases at J, with 12 bases between the two ends. The CDR3 loop reads CASSYVGGQETQYF. The DNA of the CDR3 is TGTGCCAGCAGTTACGTTGGGGGTCAGGAGACCCAGTACTTC.

As regards this clonotype: A clone one base away is much larger, so this may be a read error. The chain recombines TRBV6-5 with TRBJ2-1; D is unclear. This CDR3 contains 11 residues. CDR1 is MNHEY, CDR2 SVGAGI, per germline. With 1 base removed from V and 11 bases from J, the gap between germline ends came to 6 bases. The CDR3 nucleotides are TGTGCCAGCAGTTACTTGGCTCAGCAGTTCTTC. Amino acid sequence: CASSYLAQQFF.

This clonotype was counted between two and nine times. This chain connects TRBV18 to TRBJ2-1, with D possibly matching TRBD2 (6 bases). In germline, CDR1 is KGHSH, CDR2 LQKENI. V was cut by 1 base and J by 1 base, with 11 bases left in between. The CDR3 loop spans 16 amino acids. The CDR3 sequence is CASSPLSGGSYNEQFF. In nucleotides, the CDR3 is TGTGCCAGCTCACCACTTAGCGGAGGGTCCTACAATGAGCAGTTCTTC.

Only a few counts were recorded for this clonotype. J is TRBJ2-1 and V is TRBV28; TRBD2 matches 7 bases. The J call may be mistaken, given a closer DNA end match to TRBJ2-7. CDR3 length equals 15 residues. Germline V CDR1 and CDR2: MDHEN, SYDVKM. CDR3 nucleotides: TGTGCCAGCAGTTTACTAGCGGCCTCCTACAATGAGCAGTACTTC. It specifies CASSLLAASYNEQYF.

This clonotype was seen once. This chain connects TRBV28 to TRBJ1-4; 7 nucleotides align to TRBD1. In germline, CDR1 is MDHEN, CDR2 SYDVKM. The trim removed 3 bases at V and 0 bases at J, leaving 7 bases unmatched. The CDR3 is made up of 17 amino acids. CDR3 in DNA: TGTGCCAGCAGTTTTCGACAGGGCGCCGCAACTAATGAAAAACTGTTTTTT. Translation: CASSFRQGAATNEKLFF.

CDR3 nucleotide sequence: TGTGCCAGCAGCCGTCAGGGGGCTTCCACCTACGAGCAGTACTTC. This translates into CASSRQGASTYEQYF. The chain recombines TRBV14 with TRBJ2-7; TRBD1 aligns across 8 bases. The junction had 7 bases not matched to a gene; V was cut back by 4 bases and J by 2 bases. Germline V CDR1 and CDR2: SGHDN, FVKESK. The CDR3 extends over 15 amino acids.

The J gene is TRBJ2-1, the V gene TRBV4-1; D possibly corresponds to TRBD2 (6 bases). The J call may be faulty, since TRBJ2-7 better matches the DNA end. Germline V gives CDR1 MGHRA, CDR2 YSYEKL. The CDR3 has 18 residues. DNA of the CDR3: TGCGCCAGCAGCCAAGACCCTGACGGGACTGGACCCTACAATGAGCAGTACTTC. Its translation is CASSQDPDGTGPYNEQYF.

The chain is built from TRBV9 and TRBJ1-2, with 7 bases aligning to TRBD1. The CDR3 has 16 residues. V trimming: 3 bases; J trimming: 2 bases; junction bases outside the gene matches: 10. From germline, CDR1 is SGDLS and CDR2 YYNGEE. CDR3 nucleotides: TGTGCCAGCAGCGCCTCGACAGGGAGTTTGAACTATGGCTACACCTTC. Translation: CASSASTGSLNYGYTF.

There are many counts of this clonotype. The V and J genes are TRBV29-1 and TRBJ2-3, with D hard to call. CDR1 is SQVTM and CDR2 is ANQGSEA in the germline V gene. Trimming took 6 bases from V and 0 from J, leaving 7 bases between them. The CDR3 loop spans 12 amino acids. The CDR3 sequence is CSVEVSTDTQYF. DNA of the CDR3: TGCAGCGTAGAGGTTAGCACAGATACGCAGTATTTT.

The chain has TRBV12-3 or TRBV12-4 and TRBJ2-3; 10 bases map to TRBD1. Trimming took 4 bases from V and 2 from J; bases not matched to a gene: 6. The CDR3 consists of 16 residues. The chain's CDR3 is CASSWGQGIYTDTQYF. CDR3 coding DNA: TGTGCCAGCAGTTGGGGACAGGGGATCTACACAGATACGCAGTATTTT.

As concerns this clonotype: A read error may account for a junction end that differs from germline. V is TRBV14 and J is TRBJ2-1; 10 bases match TRBD2. The CDR3 is made up of 19 amino acids. Per germline, CDR1 SGHDN and CDR2 FVKESK. The CDR3 spells CASNQGVTSGFSRQDEQFF. The CDR3 bases are TGTGCCAGCAACCAAGGTGTGACTAGCGGGTTTTCCCGTCAAGATGAGCAGTTCTTC.

CDR3 coding DNA: TGTGCCAGCAGCTTAGGGCTAGCCAAGATGGGGGAGCAGTACTTC. Translation: CASSLGLAKMGEQYF. The rearrangement joins TRBV7-9 to TRBJ2-7; TRBD2 is a possible D gene (5 bases). The CDR3 sequence is 15 residues long. V gave up 1 base and J gave up 7 bases, with 17 bases separating them. The germline gives CDR1 SEHNR, CDR2 FQNEAQ (reference sequence).